This is a list of T cell receptor beta chains from one sample in a study of T cells in tumors after PD-1 blockade. Data came from immunoSEQ multiplex PCR; TCRdb stores just in-frame clones and leaves some out. The data contain about 59,000 clones, 80% of them singletons. Sequenced here: PBMCs, sampled before anti-PD-1 treatment. These receptors were collected from a human donor with basal cell carcinoma. The CDR3 runs from the conserved cysteine through the conserved F or W. The order of the fields is J gene, D gene, clone size, V gene, CDR3 DNA, CDR3 protein. A D gene is named only where the DNA matches it firmly. Some rows mark clone size as missing; the rest say once, few, many or name a class of expanded clone.

>TRBJ2-1|NA|NA|TRBV18
TGTGCCAGCTCACCTTCGGGGGTTTGGGGAAATGAGCAGTTCTTC
CASSPSGVWGNEQFF
>TRBJ1-4|NA|NA|TRBV7-9
TGTGCCAGCAGCTTATCGTCCCAGGGAGGTGAAAAACTGTTTTTT
CASSLSSQGGEKLFF
>TRBJ1-3|NA|NA|TRBV25-1
TGTGCCAGCAGTGCGACGGACCCTACTGGAAACACCATATATTTT
CASSATDPTGNTIYF
>TRBJ2-3|TRBD2|NA|TRBV5-4
TGTGCCAGCAGCTTGTTTGGGGGGGATCTTAGCACAGATACGCAGTATTTT
CASSLFGGDLSTDTQYF
>TRBJ1-1|TRBD1|NA|TRBV9
TGTGCCAGCAGCGTAGCTGGGACAGGGGCGCCCACTGAAGCTTTCTTT
CASSVAGTGAPTEAFF
>TRBJ2-1|TRBD1|NA|TRBV5-1
TGCGCCAGCAGCGTTCCCGGGACAGGGTCGAATGAGCAGTTCTTC
CASSVPGTGSNEQFF
>TRBJ2-5|NA|NA|TRBV2
TGTGCCAGCAAGCTCAAGGAGACCCAGTACTTC
CASKLKETQYF
>TRBJ2-7|NA|NA|TRBV18
TGTGCCAGCTCACCACCGGGGTCGACAAGTGGCGAGCAGTACTTC
CASSPPGSTSGEQYF
>TRBJ2-7|NA|NA|TRBV18
TGTGCCAGCTCACCACTTGTCAGACCCTACGAGCAGTACTTC
CASSPLVRPYEQYF
>TRBJ1-1|TRBD1|few|TRBV30
TGTGCCTGGAGTGAAGGGACAGGTAATACTGAAGCTTTCTTT
CAWSEGTGNTEAFF
>TRBJ2-1|TRBD2|NA|TRBV10-1
TGCGCCAGCAGTAGAGCGGGGGGGTACAATGAGCAGTTCTTC
CASSRAGGYNEQFF
>TRBJ1-5|NA|NA|TRBV7-9
TGTGCCAGCAGCCAAGGGGGGGGCAATCAGCCCCAGCATTTT
CASSQGGGNQPQHF
>TRBJ2-3|TRBD1|NA|TRBV30
TGTGCCTGGAGTGGCGGACAGGGGGCACGGGATACGCAGTATTTT
CAWSGGQGARDTQYF
>TRBJ1-1|TRBD1|NA|TRBV7-3
TGTGCCAGCAGCTTAGGGAACAGGGGAAACACTGAAGCTTTCTTT
CASSLGNRGNTEAFF
>TRBJ2-5|NA|few|TRBV11-3
TGTGCCAGCAGCTCGCTAGAGACCCAGTACTTC
CASSSLETQYF
>TRBJ2-7|TRBD1|NA|TRBV6-6
TGTGCCAGCAGTTACCACCGGACAGGGTCCGACGAGCAGTACTTC
CASSYHRTGSDEQYF
>TRBJ2-5|NA|NA|TRBV12-3/TRBV12-4
TGTGCCAGCAGTTTCCAAGAGACCCAGTACTTC
CASSFQETQYF
>TRBJ1-4|NA|NA|TRBV19
TGTGCCAGTAGTATAGATGGGAGCCTTTCCCACGATGAAAAACTGTTTTTT
CASSIDGSLSHDEKLFF
>TRBJ1-4|NA|NA|TRBV7-9
TGTGCCAGCAGCTTAGTGGGGGAGAAGGAAAAACTGTTTTTT
CASSLVGEKEKLFF
>TRBJ2-3|NA|NA|TRBV27
TGTGCCAGCCCTCCGGAACGGGTCACAGATACGCAGTATTTT
CASPPERVTDTQYF
>TRBJ2-5|NA|NA|TRBV14
TGTGCCAGCAGCCAAGCCCTGGGGGCATGGGAGACCCAGTACTTC
CASSQALGAWETQYF
>TRBJ2-2|NA|few|TRBV19
TGTGCCAGTAGTATTGGGTTCGCGAACACCGGGGAGCTGTTTTTT
CASSIGFANTGELFF
>TRBJ1-5|NA|NA|TRBV19
TGTGCCAGTAGTTCAAACAGGGAATTTAGCAATCAGCCCCAGCATTTT
CASSSNREFSNQPQHF
>TRBJ1-2|NA|NA|TRBV5-1
TGCGCCAGCAGCTTTACAGGCGGCGGTGGCTACACCTTC
CASSFTGGGGYTF
>TRBJ2-7|NA|NA|TRBV6-1
TGTGCCAGCAGTGAAGAGAGGGTTCGTTTTAGGTACGAGCAGTACTTC
CASSEERVRFRYEQYF
>TRBJ1-4|TRBD1|NA|TRBV3-1/TRBV3-2
TGTGCCAGCAGCCCACAGGGGGCTGGTAATGAAAAACTGTTTTTT
CASSPQGAGNEKLFF
>TRBJ2-4|NA|NA|TRBV30
TGTGCCTGGAGTCGTGACCAAACTCTTGCCAAAAACATTCAGTACTTC
CAWSRDQTLAKNIQYF
>TRBJ1-1|NA|NA|TRBV6-5
TGTGCCAGCCGAGGGAATTGGGACACTGAAGCTTTCTTT
CASRGNWDTEAFF
>TRBJ1-2|TRBD1|NA|TRBV7-8
TGTGCCAGCAGCTCCGGACAGGGCAACTATGGCTACACCTTC
CASSSGQGNYGYTF
>TRBJ2-1|NA|few|TRBV6-5
TGTGCCAGCAGTTACTCGATCGGGACTGGCTACAATGAGCAGTTCTTC
CASSYSIGTGYNEQFF
>TRBJ1-2|NA|NA|TRBV5-1
TGCGCCAGCAGCTTAGGCCCCCAGAGGGGCTACACCTTC
CASSLGPQRGYTF
>TRBJ1-4|NA|NA|TRBV2
TGTGCCAGCAGTGATGTCCGAGAACTGTTTTTT
CASSDVRELFF
>TRBJ1-2|NA|NA|TRBV7-9
TGTGCCAGCAGCTTAAAACGGGGAGGCTCTAACTATGGCTACACCTTC
CASSLKRGGSNYGYTF
>TRBJ1-2|NA|once|TRBV2
TGTGCCAGCAGTACGCGACAGGTGACTAACTATGGCTACACCTTC
CASSTRQVTNYGYTF
>TRBJ1-1|NA|NA|TRBV29-1
TGCAGCGCCGGGACGGCCAACACTGAAGCTTTCTTT
CSAGTANTEAFF
>TRBJ1-1|NA|NA|TRBV6-1
TGTGCCAGCAGTGAAATCGCGGGGATGAGTGCTTTCTTT
CASSEIAGMSAFF
>TRBJ1-6|NA|NA|TRBV2
TGTGCCAGCAGTGAGGGTTTAGGGTCACCCCTCCACTTT
CASSEGLGSPLHF
>TRBJ1-2|TRBD1|NA|TRBV10-3
TGTGCCATCGGTCAACCACAGGGGGCGGATGGCTACACCTTC
CAIGQPQGADGYTF
>TRBJ1-3|NA|NA|TRBV5-6
TGTGCCAGCAGCTACGCATGGGGTCTATCTGGAAACACCATATATTTT
CASSYAWGLSGNTIYF